This T cell receptor beta chain was recovered during a study of human T cells and chemical hapten exposure listed by TCRdb under 2021. For the study in its entirety: For sensitization, 2% DPC in acetone was applied to an approximately 2 cm by approximately 2 cm area of upper inner arm skin. Weekly therapeutic DPC doses were additionally applied to the scalp of patients throughout the roughly 25-week study period. Patch testing was performed on the upper back with Finn chambers containing 0.01% DPC, and the patch tests were scored after 6 days according to International Contact Dermatitis Research Group standards. Alopecia areata with under or over 50% scalp involvement, alopecia totalis and alopecia universalis were represented in the patient cohort, which was mostly female. Libraries were combined into a pool for sequencing, and differences in TCR yield between samples came mainly from small differences in library volumes within the pool. The study tracked peripheral blood TCR repertoire changes in vivo during primary and secondary sensitization to the hapten diphenylcyclopropenone (DPC) in alopecia patients. Blood was sampled from patients pre-sensitization (week 0) and at 2, 6 and about 24 weeks after DPC sensitization. For TCR sequencing, blood came from some 31 alopecia patients at anywhere from one to four time points (pre-sensitization, 2, 6 and 24 weeks).

The sample's time point label, in plain terms: patch test 2, 6 weeks after DPC sensitization. The treatment or condition label corresponds to: therapeutic diphenylcyclopropenone sensitization with weekly scalp DPC. At each patch-test visit, blood was drawn before the patch test was applied. Eligible patients were aged 18 to 70, diagnosed with alopecia, deemed suitable for DPC therapy, and excluded if pregnant. Unfractionated whole blood was collected in Tempus Blood RNA tubes, and total RNA was extracted from that blood. V gives up 2 bases and J gives up 4 bases, and the segment between their germline ends measures 11 bases. Including the terminal cysteine and phenylalanine, the CDR3 comprises 14 residues. CDR3 DNA only is kept here, 42 bases in frame from base 1. The full study reports these points: Compared with pre-sensitization or healthy control sets, expanded TCRs formed significantly more large CDR3 similarity clusters, which is consistent with antigen-driven responses. Patch test score was positively correlated with the number of PT1 expanded TCRs, with significance at thresholds 8, 16 and 32 but not at 4. Repeated subsampling changed both the strength of the expansion versus patch-test correlation and the threshold at which the correlation became significant. Alopecia, a presumed autoimmune disease, was present in all patients, so the immune response of the patients might differ from that of healthy individuals. The number of TCRs above 1 in 1000 frequency did not change with DPC sensitization; there was no evidence of global repertoire structure alterations.

Library prep was done by RACE. Sequencing took place on a NextSeq 500. During library preparation, unique molecular identifiers were attached to individual cDNA molecules so that TCRs could be counted quantitatively and reproducibly. For every blood RNA sample, sequencing covered both the TCR alpha and TCR beta chains. In the paper's pipeline: The median number of TCRs per sample was 95,638, ranging from roughly 20,000 to 700,000. V, J and CDR3 annotation of the TCR reads was performed with the Decombinator software suite. For the PS versus PT1 abundance plots, all samples were subsampled to the same number of TCRs (28,000). Expanded TCRs were defined as absent before sensitization and observed at least eight times at the 2-week time point. In-frame beta chains were kept once TCRdb had trimmed the public reads at Q25 with fastp and called clones with MiXCR. Each CDR3 protein appears once, grouped with its most common genes and DNA. The V and J calls here are based on TCRdb, not the publication. This sample gives 110,000 to 150,000 distinct CDR3 sequences in total; about an eighth of them show up just once. Around 1.4% of the sample is held by the ten biggest clonotypes.

This clonotype was seen repeatedly, ten times or more. This clone's antigen is unknown. Base qualities are not recorded, but no much larger clone differs from it by a single base. The chain employs TRBV12-3 or TRBV12-4 and TRBJ1-1; the D gene identity is not certain. The clonotype originates from a woman between 50 and 59 years old with alopecia areata. Some clones in this sample may be carry-over from other donors' samples. Source: whole blood, taken in connection with sensitization to the hapten diphenylcyclopropenone (DPC). The nucleotide sequence reads as follows: TGTGCCAGCAGTTTATCGGGAGCGGGCACTGAAGCTTTCTTT. Protein translation: CASSLSGAGTEAFF.